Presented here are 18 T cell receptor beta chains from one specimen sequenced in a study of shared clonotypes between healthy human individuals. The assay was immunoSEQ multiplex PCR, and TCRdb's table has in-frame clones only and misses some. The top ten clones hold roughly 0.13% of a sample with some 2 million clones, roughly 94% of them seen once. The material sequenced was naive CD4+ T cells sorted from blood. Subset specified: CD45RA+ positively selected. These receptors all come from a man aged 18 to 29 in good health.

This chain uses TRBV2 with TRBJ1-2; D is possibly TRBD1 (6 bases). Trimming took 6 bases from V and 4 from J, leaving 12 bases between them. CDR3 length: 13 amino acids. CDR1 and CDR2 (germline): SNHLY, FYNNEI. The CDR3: CASSPGVVYGYTF. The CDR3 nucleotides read TGTGCCAGCAGCCCAGGGGTAGTCTATGGCTACACCTTC. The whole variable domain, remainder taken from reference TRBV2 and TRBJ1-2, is EPEVTQTPSHQVTQMGQEVILRCVPISNHLYFYWYRQILGQKVEFLVSFYNNEISEKSEIFDDQFSVERPDGSNFTLKIRSTKLEDSAMYFCASSPGVVYGYTFGSGTRLTVV.

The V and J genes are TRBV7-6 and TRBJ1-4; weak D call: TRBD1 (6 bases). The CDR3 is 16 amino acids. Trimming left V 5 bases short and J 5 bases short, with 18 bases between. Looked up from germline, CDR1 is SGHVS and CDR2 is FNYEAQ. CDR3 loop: CASSQNRDRRNEKLFF. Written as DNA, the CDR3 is TGTGCCAGCAGCCAGAACAGGGATCGGCGAAATGAAAAACTGTTTTTT.

The CDR3 nucleotides are TGCGCCAGCAGCGGATCCGGGACGGGCAACACTGAAGCTTTCTTT. Its protein is CASSGSGTGNTEAFF. V usage is TRBV5-1 and J usage is TRBJ1-1; maybe TRBD1 (5 bases). Between the trimmed V and J ends, which lost 4 bases and 2 bases, there was a span of 15 bases. The V gene's germline CDR1 is SGHRS and CDR2 YFSETQ. This CDR3 is 15 amino acids long. The variable domain in full, completed from reference TRBV5-1 and TRBJ1-1, reads KAGVTQTPRYLIKTRGQQVTLSCSPISGHRSVSWYQQTPGQGLQFLFEYFSETQRNKGNFPGRFSGRQFSNSRSEMNVSTLELGDSALYLCASSGSGTGNTEAFFGQGTRLTVV.

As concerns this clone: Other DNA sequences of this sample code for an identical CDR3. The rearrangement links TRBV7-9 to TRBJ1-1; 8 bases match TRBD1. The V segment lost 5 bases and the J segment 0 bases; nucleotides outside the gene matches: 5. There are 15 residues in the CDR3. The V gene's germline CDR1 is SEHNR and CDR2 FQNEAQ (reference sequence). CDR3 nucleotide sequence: TGTGCCAGCAGCCCAAGACAGGGGCTGAACACTGAAGCTTTCTTT. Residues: CASSPRQGLNTEAFF.

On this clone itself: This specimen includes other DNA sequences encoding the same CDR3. The CDR3 DNA reads TGTGCCAGCAGTGGGGGGCTAGCCAAAAACATTCAGTACTTC. This translates into CASSGGLAKNIQYF. V gene TRBV6-1 combines with J gene TRBJ2-4, with a tentative D call TRBD1 (6 bases). V lost 4 bases to trimming and J lost 0 bases, with 7 bases between them. There are 14 residues in the CDR3. Germline CDR1 MNHNS, CDR2 SASEGT.

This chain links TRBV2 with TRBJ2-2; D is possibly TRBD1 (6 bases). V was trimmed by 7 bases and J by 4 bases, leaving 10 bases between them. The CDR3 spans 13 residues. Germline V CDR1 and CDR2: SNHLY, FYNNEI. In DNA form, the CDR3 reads TGTGCCAGCACTACAGGGTCCACCGGGGAGCTGTTTTTT. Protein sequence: CASTTGSTGELFF.

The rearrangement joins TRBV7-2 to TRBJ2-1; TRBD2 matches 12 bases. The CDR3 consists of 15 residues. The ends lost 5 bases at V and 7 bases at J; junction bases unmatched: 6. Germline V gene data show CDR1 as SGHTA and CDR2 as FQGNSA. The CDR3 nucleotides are TGTGCCAGCAGCACTGGACTAGCGGGACAAAATGAGCAGTTCTTC. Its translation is CASSTGLAGQNEQFF.

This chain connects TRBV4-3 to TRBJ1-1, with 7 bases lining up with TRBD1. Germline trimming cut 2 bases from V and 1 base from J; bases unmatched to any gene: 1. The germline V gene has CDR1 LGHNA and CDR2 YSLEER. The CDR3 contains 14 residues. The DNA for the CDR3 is TGCGCCAGCAGCCAAAGACAGGGGAACACTGAAGCTTTCTTT. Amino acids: CASSQRQGNTEAFF.

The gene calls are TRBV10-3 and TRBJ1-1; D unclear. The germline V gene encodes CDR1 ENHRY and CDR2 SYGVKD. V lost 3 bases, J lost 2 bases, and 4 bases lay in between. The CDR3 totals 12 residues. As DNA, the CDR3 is TGTGCCATCAGTGATAAAAACACTGAAGCTTTCTTT. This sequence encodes CAISDKNTEAFF.

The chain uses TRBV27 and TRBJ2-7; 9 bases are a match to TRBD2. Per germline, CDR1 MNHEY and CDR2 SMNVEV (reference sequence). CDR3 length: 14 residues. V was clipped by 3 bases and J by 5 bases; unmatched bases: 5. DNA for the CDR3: TGTGCCAGCAGTTTTTCTAGCGGGGTAAACGAGCAGTACTTC. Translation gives CASSFSSGVNEQYF.

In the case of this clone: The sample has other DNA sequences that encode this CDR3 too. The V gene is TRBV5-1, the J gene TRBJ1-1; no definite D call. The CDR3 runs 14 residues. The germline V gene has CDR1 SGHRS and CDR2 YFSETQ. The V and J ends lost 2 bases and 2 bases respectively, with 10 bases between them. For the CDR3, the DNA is TGCGCCAGCAGCTTCGGGAGGGAAAACACTGAAGCTTTCTTT. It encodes CASSFGRENTEAFF.

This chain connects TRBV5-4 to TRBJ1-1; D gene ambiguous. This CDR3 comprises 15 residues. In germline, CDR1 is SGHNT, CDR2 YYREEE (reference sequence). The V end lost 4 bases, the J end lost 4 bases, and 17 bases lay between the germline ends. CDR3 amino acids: CASSETPNSPTEAFF. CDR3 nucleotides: TGTGCCAGCAGCGAGACCCCCAACAGCCCCACTGAAGCTTTCTTT.

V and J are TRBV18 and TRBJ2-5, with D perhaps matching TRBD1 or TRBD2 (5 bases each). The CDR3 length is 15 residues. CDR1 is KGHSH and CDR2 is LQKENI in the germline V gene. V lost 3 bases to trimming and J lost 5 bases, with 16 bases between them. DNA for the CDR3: TGTGCCAGCTCACCCACCGGGGCCCCAGGGGAGACCCAGTACTTC. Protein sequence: CASSPTGAPGETQYF.

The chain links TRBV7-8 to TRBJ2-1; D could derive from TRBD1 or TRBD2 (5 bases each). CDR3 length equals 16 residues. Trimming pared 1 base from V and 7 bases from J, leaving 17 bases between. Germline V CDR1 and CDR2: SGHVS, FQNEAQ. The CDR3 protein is CASSLVPFMGRNEQFF. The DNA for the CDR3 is TGTGCCAGCAGCTTAGTGCCGTTTATGGGACGTAATGAGCAGTTCTTC.

As DNA, the CDR3 is TGTGCCACGGGACTAGCGGGGCCCGGGGAGCTGTTTTTT. Its translation: CATGLAGPGELFF. The chain links TRBV28 to TRBJ2-2; 13 bases agree with TRBD2. Trimming removed 10 bases from V and 6 bases from J; junction bases left unmatched: 2. The CDR3 runs 13 residues. Germline CDR1 MDHEN, CDR2 SYDVKM.

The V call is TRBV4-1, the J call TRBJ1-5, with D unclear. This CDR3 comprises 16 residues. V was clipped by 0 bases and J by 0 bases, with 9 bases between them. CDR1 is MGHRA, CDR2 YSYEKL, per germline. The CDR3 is CASSQDADYSNQPQHF. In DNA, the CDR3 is TGCGCCAGCAGCCAAGATGCAGACTATAGCAATCAGCCCCAGCATTTT.

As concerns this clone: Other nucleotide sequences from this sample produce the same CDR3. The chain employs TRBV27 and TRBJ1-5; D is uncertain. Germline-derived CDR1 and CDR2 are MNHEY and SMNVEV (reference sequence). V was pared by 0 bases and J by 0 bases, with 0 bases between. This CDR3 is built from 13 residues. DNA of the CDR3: TGTGCCAGCAGTTTATCTAGCAATCAGCCCCAGCATTTT. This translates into CASSLSSNQPQHF.

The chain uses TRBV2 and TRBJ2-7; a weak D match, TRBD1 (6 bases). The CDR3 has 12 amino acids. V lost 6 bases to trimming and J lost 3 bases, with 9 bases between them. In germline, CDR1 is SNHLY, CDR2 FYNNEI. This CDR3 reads CASRRTDYEQYF. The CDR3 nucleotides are TGTGCCAGCAGAAGGACAGACTACGAGCAGTACTTC.